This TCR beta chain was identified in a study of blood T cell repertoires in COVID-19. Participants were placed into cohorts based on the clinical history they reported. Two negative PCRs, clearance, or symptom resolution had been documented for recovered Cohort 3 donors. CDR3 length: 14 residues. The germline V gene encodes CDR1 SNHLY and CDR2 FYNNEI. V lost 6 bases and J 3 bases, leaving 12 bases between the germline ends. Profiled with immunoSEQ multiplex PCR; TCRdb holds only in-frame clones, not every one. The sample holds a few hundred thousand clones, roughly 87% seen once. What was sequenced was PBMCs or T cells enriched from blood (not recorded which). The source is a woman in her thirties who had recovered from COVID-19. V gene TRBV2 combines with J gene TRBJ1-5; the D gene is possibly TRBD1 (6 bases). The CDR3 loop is CASRLDSSNQPQHF. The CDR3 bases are TGTGCCAGCAGGTTGGACAGCTCCAATCAGCCCCAGCATTTT. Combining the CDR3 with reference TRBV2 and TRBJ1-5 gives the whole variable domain EPEVTQTPSHQVTQMGQEVILRCVPISNHLYFYWYRQILGQKVEFLVSFYNNEISEKSEIFDDQFSVERPDGSNFTLKIRSTKLEDSAMYFCASRLDSSNQPQHFGDGTRLSIL.